One T cell receptor beta chain is described in this entry. Germline V CDR1 and CDR2: MNHEY, SVGAGI. V lost 6 bases to trimming and J lost 7 bases, with 13 bases between them. There are 13 residues in the CDR3. This sample stems from a study of blood T cell repertoires in COVID-19. Some clones are missing from TCRdb's copy, which holds only in-frame ones; the method was immunoSEQ multiplex PCR. The sample yields more than 150,000 clones, roughly 84% seen once. V gene TRBV6-5 combines with J gene TRBJ1-5, with D unclear. Material for sequencing was peripheral blood. The sequence came from a man aged 18-30 years with active or convalescent COVID-19. CDR3 sequence: CASREGWGQPQHF. For the CDR3, the DNA is TGTGCCAGCAGAGAGGGTTGGGGACAGCCCCAGCATTTT.